The source of this T cell receptor (beta chain) is a study of T cell clonality in common variable immunodeficiency. Trimming took 6 bases from V and 6 from J, leaving 14 bases between them. CDR1 and CDR2 from the germline V gene are DFQATT and SNEGSKA (reference sequence). The CDR3 is 12 residues long. Measured with immunoSEQ multiplex PCR; TCRdb has only the in-frame clones, and not every one. The specimen's table records over 15,000 clones. Blood samples were heparinized, about 4.5 to 9 ml per donor. General observations from the study: Authors noted CVID clonality's cause needs subpopulation repertoire sequencing. Common variable immunodeficiency TCR beta sequences reportedly had fewer deletions and N-nucleotide insertions.

Points on this clone: Its antigen remains unknown. Read data end 3 residues before the CDR3 end; the end is taken from the germline J gene.

The J gene is TRBJ1-2, the V gene TRBV20-1; the D is unclear. The origin of this receptor is a human donor with common variable immunodeficiency. Sample: peripheral blood mononuclear cells. The CDR3 protein is CSALSSQDGYTF. Partial CDR3 DNA: TGCAGTGCATTAAGTTCTCAGGATGGC.